The 22 T cell receptor beta chains below come from one sample, sequenced in a study of blood T cells in healthy people across ages. PCR was performed a second time for 7 to 11 cycles using a sample-barcoded 5' primer and a J-beta primer mix. Using its own MiXCR run on the 5' RACE reads, TCRdb lists one record per CDR3 protein. The repertoire holds some 1.8 million distinct CDR3 sequences, with roughly 43% as singletons. Sequenced sample: blood. These receptors came from a human donor in good health.

The rearrangement links TRBV27 to TRBJ1-2; no definite D call. This CDR3 is 15 amino acids long. The V end was cut by 6 bases, the J end by 5 bases, with 19 bases between. Looked up from germline, CDR1 is MNHEY and CDR2 is SMNVEV (reference sequence). The CDR3 DNA reads TGTGCCAGCAGCTTTTCCCCTCTGACCAGTTATGGCTACACCTTC. This sequence encodes CASSFSPLTSYGYTF.

This clonotype was recorded at least ten times. V is TRBV7-9 and J is TRBJ2-5; the D is unclear. Germline CDR1 is SEHNR and CDR2 is FQNEAQ (reference sequence). The length of the CDR3 is 15 residues. V was clipped by 2 bases and J by 2 bases, with 12 bases between them. The CDR3 protein is CASSLSLMEQETQYF. Written as DNA, the CDR3 is TGTGCCAGCAGCTTATCCTTGATGGAACAAGAGACCCAGTACTTC.

The J gene is TRBJ1-1, the V gene TRBV19, with D perhaps matching TRBD1 (5 bases). From germline, CDR1 is LNHDA and CDR2 SQIVND (reference sequence). The V end was cut by 8 bases, the J end by 7 bases, with 14 bases between. The CDR3 extends over 12 amino acids. The CDR3 nucleotides are TGTGCCAGTTCTCTTCAGGGTTTTGAAGCTTTCTTT. Its protein is CASSLQGFEAFF.

This clonotype appeared a few times. The CDR3 protein is CASTQGLIYEQYF. CDR3 nucleotide sequence: TGTGCCAGCACCCAAGGGCTCATCTACGAGCAGTACTTC. The V gene is TRBV6-1, the J gene TRBJ2-7, with D hard to call. V lost 7 bases and J 3 bases, leaving 13 bases between the germline ends. Germline V gives CDR1 MNHNS, CDR2 SASEGT. There are 13 residues in the CDR3.

As concerns this clonotype: One junction end disagrees with the germline gene, perhaps due to a read error. The rearrangement links TRBV5-1 to TRBJ2-1, with TRBD1 matching over 7 bases. Germline lookup yields CDR1 SGHRS and CDR2 YFSETQ. This CDR3 spans 15 amino acids. This CDR3 reads CAGSPFQTGINEQFF. The CDR3 DNA reads as TGCGCCGGCAGCCCCTTTCAGACAGGGATCAATGAGCAGTTCTTC.

This chain links TRBV13 with TRBJ2-7, with 13 nucleotides matching TRBD2. Germline values: CDR1 PRHDT, CDR2 FYEKMQ (reference sequence). With V trimmed by 5 bases and J by 5 bases, 3 bases remained unmatched. The CDR3 runs 14 residues. The CDR3 sequence is CASSPGLAGNEQYF. CDR3 nucleotide sequence: TGTGCCAGCAGCCCGGGACTAGCGGGGAACGAGCAGTACTTC.

This clonotype appeared a few times. The rearrangement links TRBV12-3 or TRBV12-4 to TRBJ1-5, with D perhaps TRBD1 (5 bases). Trimming took 4 bases from V and 2 from J, leaving 15 bases between them. This CDR3 comprises 16 residues. CDR3 DNA sequence: TGTGCCAGCAGTTCCAAATTCCGGGGGGGCAATCAGCCCCAGCATTTT. Residues: CASSSKFRGGNQPQHF.

The gene calls are TRBV7-9 and TRBJ2-7; possible D gene TRBD1, 6 bases. The CDR3 has 15 residues. In germline, CDR1 is SEHNR, CDR2 FQNEAQ (reference sequence). V lost 5 bases to trimming and J lost 2 bases, with 16 bases between them. CDR3 in DNA: TGTGCCAGCAGCCCCACCGGCAGGGGCGCCTACGAGCAGTACTTC. It translates to CASSPTGRGAYEQYF.

The genes are TRBV28 and TRBJ2-7, with 8 bases matching TRBD2. With the DNA end fitting TRBJ2-5 better, the J assignment may be wrong. CDR3 length: 13 residues. Germline CDR1 and CDR2: MDHEN and SYDVKM. The CDR3 coding sequence is TGTGCCACCAGGCGGACTAGCCTGGAGACCCAGTACTTC. Translating gives CATRRTSLETQYF.

The sample holds a few counts of this clonotype. The V gene is TRBV4-1, the J gene TRBJ1-2, with D unresolved. The CDR3 consists of 13 residues. Per the germline V gene, CDR1 is MGHRA and CDR2 is YSYEKL. The ends were cut back, 1 base at V and 8 bases at J, with 11 bases in the middle. CDR3 DNA sequence: TGCGCCAGCAGCCAAGTACGGGAGTCGGGCTACACCTTC. Amino acid sequence: CASSQVRESGYTF.

There are many counts of this clonotype. CDR3 residues: CASSQQGTDTQYF. Here the CDR3 DNA reads TGTGCCAGCAGCCAACAGGGAACAGATACGCAGTATTTT. The chain carries TRBV3-1 and TRBJ2-3, with a possible D match to TRBD1 (5 bases). The CDR3 extends over 13 amino acids. The germline V gene has CDR1 LGHDT and CDR2 YNNKEL (reference sequence). Trimming removed 2 bases at V and 3 bases at J, with 6 bases between.

This clonotype appeared a few times. The chain recombines TRBV29-1 with TRBJ2-5; 7 nucleotides line up with TRBD2. CDR1 SQVTM and CDR2 ANQGSEA come from the germline V gene. The CDR3 is 14 residues long. V lost 5 bases and J lost 0; bases outside the gene matches: 6. The CDR3 DNA sequence: TGCAGCGTTTTAGGGAGGGCGTACCAAGAGACCCAGTACTTC. Translated: CSVLGRAYQETQYF.

The chain carries TRBV11-2 and TRBJ2-3; D not certain. Trimming stripped 1 base from V and 5 bases from J, with 13 bases between. The CDR3 loop spans 15 amino acids. CDR1 SGHAT and CDR2 FQNNGV come from the germline V gene. Written as DNA, the CDR3 is TGTGCCAGCAGCTTAGTAGGCTCCGAGATAGATACGCAGTATTTT. This encodes CASSLVGSEIDTQYF.

The chain uses TRBV11-3 and TRBJ1-2; D ambiguous. The CDR3 totals 13 residues. Between the trimmed V and J ends, which lost 5 bases and 3 bases, there was a span of 10 bases. Looked up from germline, CDR1 is SGHNT and CDR2 is YENEEA. The CDR3 DNA reads TGTGCCAGCAGCCAAAACTCCTACTATGGCTACACCTTC. Protein sequence: CASSQNSYYGYTF.

This clonotype was seen only a few times. V and J are TRBV28 and TRBJ2-7; D is ambiguous. Between the trimmed V and J ends, which lost 7 bases and 2 bases, there was a span of 15 bases. Germline lookup yields CDR1 MDHEN and CDR2 SYDVKM. The CDR3 consists of 14 residues. CDR3 in amino acids: CASTAFRNTYEQYF. The CDR3 nucleotides read TGTGCCAGCACCGCATTCCGGAATACCTACGAGCAGTACTTC.

This clonotype appeared many times. This chain connects TRBV5-1 to TRBJ2-1, with D tentatively TRBD2 (5 bases). The CDR3 totals 12 residues. The V gene's germline CDR1 is SGHRS and CDR2 YFSETQ. V lost 4 bases and J lost 10, with 12 bases in between. The CDR3, as DNA: TGCGCCAGCAGCCGGACTTTTAAAGAGCAGTTCTTC. As protein: CASSRTFKEQFF.

This clonotype was seen a few times. The V call is TRBV6-1, the J call TRBJ2-5, with TRBD2 matching 15 bases. Germline values: CDR1 MNHNS, CDR2 SASEGT. The CDR3 is 19 residues long. V dropped 5 bases and J dropped 3; count of bases not matched to a gene: 13. In DNA form, the CDR3 reads TGTGCCAGCAGTCCGGGACTAGCGGGGGGTATTAGCCCCGAAGAGACCCAGTACTTC. Residues: CASSPGLAGGISPEETQYF.

The rearrangement uses TRBV20-1 and TRBJ2-5; no firm D call. Trimming took 5 bases from V and 2 from J, leaving 12 bases between them. The CDR3 is made up of 13 amino acids. Germline V gene data show CDR1 as DFQATT and CDR2 as SNEGSKA (reference sequence). CDR3 in amino acids: CSAFGQIQETQYF. CDR3 in DNA: TGCAGTGCTTTCGGGCAAATACAAGAGACCCAGTACTTC.

The chain has TRBV12-5 and TRBJ2-2, with D possibly TRBD2 on 6 matching bases. CDR1 is LGHNT, CDR2 FRNRAP, per germline. V lost 1 base, J lost 2 bases, and 20 bases lay in between. The CDR3 totals 19 residues. DNA for the CDR3: TGTGCTAGTGGTTTGGCCCCTCGCGGGACGGGGCGAAACACCGGGGAGCTGTTTTTT. This codes for CASGLAPRGTGRNTGELFF.

V gene TRBV7-2 combines with J gene TRBJ2-7; 12 bases align to TRBD2. From germline, CDR1 is SGHTA and CDR2 FQGNSA. CDR3 length: 13 residues. The ends lost 4 bases at V and 8 bases at J; junction bases unmatched: 3. The CDR3 reads CASSSGLAGKQYF. The CDR3 nucleotides are TGTGCCAGCAGCTCAGGACTAGCGGGGAAGCAGTACTTC. The full variable domain, its missing parts supplied by reference TRBV7-2 and TRBJ2-7, is GAGVSQSPSNKVTEKGKDVELRCDPISGHTALYWYRQSLGQGLEFLIYFQGNSAPDKSGLPSDRFSAERTGGSVSTLTIQRTQQEDSAVYLCASSSGLAGKQYFGPGTRLTVT.

This sequence joins TRBV6-5 and TRBJ2-5; D remains ambiguous. Germline V gene data show CDR1 as MNHEY and CDR2 as SVGAGI. The CDR3 covers 15 residues. With 0 bases removed from V and 0 bases from J, the gap between germline ends came to 8 bases. Written as DNA, the CDR3 is TGTGCCAGCAGTTACTCGCGGCAGTACCAAGAGACCCAGTACTTC. It translates to CASSYSRQYQETQYF.

The count of this clonotype is one. The chain carries TRBV7-9 and TRBJ1-2, with D perhaps TRBD1 (6 bases). This CDR3 spans 15 amino acids. CDR1 is SEHNR and CDR2 is FQNEAQ in the germline V gene (reference sequence). V lost 4 bases and J lost 4, with 16 bases in between. This CDR3 reads CASSYGQSLSYGYTF. As DNA, the CDR3 is TGTGCCAGCAGCTACGGACAGTCCCTGAGCTATGGCTACACCTTC.